The sample holds a few counts of the clone carrying this T cell receptor beta chain. The junction shows a germline mismatch at one end, possibly a read error. The CDR3 is 17 residues long. Per the germline V gene, CDR1 is MGHRA and CDR2 is YSYEKL. This entry belongs to a study of CD8 T cells in ankylosing spondylitis. One entry per CDR3 protein results from TCRdb running MiXCR on the 5' RACE reads. In the table there are roughly 230,000 distinct CDR3 sequences, under 12% of which are singletons. The sequencing sample was made of blood, either unsorted or a sorted T cell fraction (not recorded which). The receptor's source is a male donor with ankylosing spondylitis or in good health (not recorded which). The V gene is TRBV4-1, the J gene TRBJ1-3; D is unclear. CDR3 nucleotide sequence: TGTGCCAGCGGCCCCGGGCGGCGCGAACGCTCTGGAAACACCATATATTTT. Translation: CASGPGRRERSGNTIYF.